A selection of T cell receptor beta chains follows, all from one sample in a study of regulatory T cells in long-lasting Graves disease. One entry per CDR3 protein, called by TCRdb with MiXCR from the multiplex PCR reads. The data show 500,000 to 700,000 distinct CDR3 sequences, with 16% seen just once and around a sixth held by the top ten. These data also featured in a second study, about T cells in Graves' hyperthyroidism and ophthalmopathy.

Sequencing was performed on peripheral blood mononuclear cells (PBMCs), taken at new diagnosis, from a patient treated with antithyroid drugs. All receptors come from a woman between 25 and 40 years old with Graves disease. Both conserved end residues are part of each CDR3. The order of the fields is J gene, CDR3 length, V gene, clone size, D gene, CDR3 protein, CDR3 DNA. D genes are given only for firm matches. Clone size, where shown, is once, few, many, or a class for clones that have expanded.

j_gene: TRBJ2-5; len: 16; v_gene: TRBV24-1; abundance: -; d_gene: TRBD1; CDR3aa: CATSSPAGGTQETQYF; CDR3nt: TGTGCCACCAGCTCCCCCGCAGGGGGCACCCAAGAGACCCAGTACTTC
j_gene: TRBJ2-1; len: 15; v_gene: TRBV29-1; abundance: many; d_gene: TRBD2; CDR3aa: CSASSGRVSYNEQFF; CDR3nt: TGCAGCGCGTCTAGCGGGAGGGTTTCCTACAATGAGCAGTTCTTC
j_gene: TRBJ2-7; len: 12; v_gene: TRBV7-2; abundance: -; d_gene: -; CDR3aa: CASSLNWYEQYF; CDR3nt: TGTGCCAGCAGCTTAAACTGGTACGAGCAGTACTTC
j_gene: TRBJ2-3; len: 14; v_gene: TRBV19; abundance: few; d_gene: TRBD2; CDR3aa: CASSSREGTDTQYF; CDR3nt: TGTGCCAGTAGTTCCCGGGAGGGCACAGATACGCAGTATTTT
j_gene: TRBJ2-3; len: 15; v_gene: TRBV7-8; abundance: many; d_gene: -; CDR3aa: CASRAPGRNPDTQYF; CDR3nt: TGTGCCAGCAGGGCCCCGGGACGTAACCCAGATACGCAGTATTTT
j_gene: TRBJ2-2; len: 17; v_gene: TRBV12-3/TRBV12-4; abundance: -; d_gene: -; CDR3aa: CASRFRTAPGTTGELFF; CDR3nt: TGTGCCAGCAGATTCAGGACAGCCCCAGGGACAACCGGGGAGCTGTTTTTT
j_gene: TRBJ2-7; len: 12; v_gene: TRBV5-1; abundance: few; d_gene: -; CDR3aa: CASSLVASEQYF; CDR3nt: TGCGCCAGCAGCTTGGTGGCCTCCGAGCAGTACTTC
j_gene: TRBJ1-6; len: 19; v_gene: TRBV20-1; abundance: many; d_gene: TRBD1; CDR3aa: CSARDLLGAGGRYNSPLHF; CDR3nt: TGCAGTGCTAGAGATCTCCTAGGGGCAGGGGGCCGTTATAATTCACCCCTCCACTTT
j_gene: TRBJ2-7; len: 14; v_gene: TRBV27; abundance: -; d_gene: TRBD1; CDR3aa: CASSPDRGPFEQYF; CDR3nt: TGTGCCAGCAGTCCCGACAGGGGGCCTTTTGAGCAGTACTTC
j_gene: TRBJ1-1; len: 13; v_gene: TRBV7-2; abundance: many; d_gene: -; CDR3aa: CASSLRRDTEAFF; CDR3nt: TGTGCCAGCAGTTTAAGGCGGGACACTGAAGCTTTCTTT
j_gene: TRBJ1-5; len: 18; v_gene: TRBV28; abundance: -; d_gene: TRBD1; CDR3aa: CASSLQTGGRKLNQPQHF; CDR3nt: TGTGCCAGCAGTTTGCAAACAGGGGGCCGAAAACTCAATCAGCCCCAGCATTTT
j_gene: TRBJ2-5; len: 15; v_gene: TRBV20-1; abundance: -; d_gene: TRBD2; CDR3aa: CSARDAGVPQETQYF; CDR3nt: TGCAGTGCTAGAGATGCGGGAGTCCCTCAAGAGACCCAGTACTTC
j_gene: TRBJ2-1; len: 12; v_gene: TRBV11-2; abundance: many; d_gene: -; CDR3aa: CASSLPYNEQFF; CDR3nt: TGTGCCAGCAGCTTGCCCTACAATGAGCAGTTCTTC
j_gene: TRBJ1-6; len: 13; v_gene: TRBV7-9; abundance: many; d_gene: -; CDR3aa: CASSLQGSSPLHF; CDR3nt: TGTGCCAGCAGCTTGCAGGGGTCTTCACCCCTCCACTTT
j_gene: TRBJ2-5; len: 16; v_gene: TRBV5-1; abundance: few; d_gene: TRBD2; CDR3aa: CASSSGTSGGQETQYF; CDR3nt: TGCGCCAGCAGCTCGGGGACTAGCGGGGGCCAAGAGACCCAGTACTTC
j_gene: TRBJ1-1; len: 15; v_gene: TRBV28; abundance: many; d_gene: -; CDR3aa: CASNRQGIGPTEAFF; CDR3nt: TGTGCCAGCAACCGCCAGGGGATTGGGCCCACTGAAGCTTTCTTT
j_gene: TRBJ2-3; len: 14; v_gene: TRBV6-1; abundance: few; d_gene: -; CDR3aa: CASMISGGTDTQYF; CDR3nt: TGTGCCAGCATGATCAGCGGAGGCACAGATACGCAGTATTTT
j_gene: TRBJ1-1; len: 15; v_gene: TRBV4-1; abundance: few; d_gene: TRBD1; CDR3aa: CASSQLQGRVSEAFF; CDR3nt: TGCGCCAGCAGCCAGTTACAGGGGCGAGTCTCTGAAGCTTTCTTT
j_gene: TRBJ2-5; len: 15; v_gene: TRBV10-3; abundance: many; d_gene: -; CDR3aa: CAISDVGGARETQYF; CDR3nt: TGTGCCATCAGTGATGTCGGAGGGGCCAGGGAGACCCAGTACTTC
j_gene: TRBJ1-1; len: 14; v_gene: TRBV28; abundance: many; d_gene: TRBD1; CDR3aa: CASSITGGSTEAFF; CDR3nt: TGTGCCAGCAGTATTACAGGGGGAAGCACTGAAGCTTTCTTT
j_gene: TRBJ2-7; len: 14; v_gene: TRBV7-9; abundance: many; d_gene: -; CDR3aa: CASSPPGVGYEQYF; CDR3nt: TGTGCCAGCAGCCCCCCAGGGGTGGGCTACGAGCAGTACTTC
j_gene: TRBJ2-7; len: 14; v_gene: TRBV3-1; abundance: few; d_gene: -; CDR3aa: CASSKKGGSGEQYF; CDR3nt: TGTGCCAGCAGTAAGAAGGGGGGTTCGGGCGAGCAGTACTTC
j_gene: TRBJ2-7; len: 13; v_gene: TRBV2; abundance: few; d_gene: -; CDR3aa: CASRGSQFYEQYF; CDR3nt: TGTGCCAGCAGGGGATCCCAATTCTACGAGCAGTACTTC
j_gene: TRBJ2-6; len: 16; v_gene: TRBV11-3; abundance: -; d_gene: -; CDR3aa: CASSSRGAPGANVLTF; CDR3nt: TGTGCCAGCAGTTCAAGGGGGGCACCTGGGGCCAACGTCCTGACTTTC
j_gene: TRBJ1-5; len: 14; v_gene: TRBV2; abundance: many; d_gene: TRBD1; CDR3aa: CASSGDSRDQPQHF; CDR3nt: TGTGCCAGCAGTGGGGACAGCCGGGACCAGCCCCAGCATTTT
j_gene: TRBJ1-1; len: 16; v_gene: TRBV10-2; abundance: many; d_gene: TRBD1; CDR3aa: CASSEGGQGAGTEAFF; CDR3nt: TGCGCCAGCAGTGAGGGGGGACAGGGGGCAGGAACTGAAGCTTTCTTT
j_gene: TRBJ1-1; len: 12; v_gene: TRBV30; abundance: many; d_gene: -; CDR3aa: CACGHYPTEAFF; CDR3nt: TGTGCCTGTGGACATTACCCCACTGAAGCTTTCTTT
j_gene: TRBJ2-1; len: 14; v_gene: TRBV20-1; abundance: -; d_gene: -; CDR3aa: CSASEFRRTNEQFF; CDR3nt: TGCAGTGCTAGTGAGTTCAGGAGGACGAATGAGCAGTTCTTC